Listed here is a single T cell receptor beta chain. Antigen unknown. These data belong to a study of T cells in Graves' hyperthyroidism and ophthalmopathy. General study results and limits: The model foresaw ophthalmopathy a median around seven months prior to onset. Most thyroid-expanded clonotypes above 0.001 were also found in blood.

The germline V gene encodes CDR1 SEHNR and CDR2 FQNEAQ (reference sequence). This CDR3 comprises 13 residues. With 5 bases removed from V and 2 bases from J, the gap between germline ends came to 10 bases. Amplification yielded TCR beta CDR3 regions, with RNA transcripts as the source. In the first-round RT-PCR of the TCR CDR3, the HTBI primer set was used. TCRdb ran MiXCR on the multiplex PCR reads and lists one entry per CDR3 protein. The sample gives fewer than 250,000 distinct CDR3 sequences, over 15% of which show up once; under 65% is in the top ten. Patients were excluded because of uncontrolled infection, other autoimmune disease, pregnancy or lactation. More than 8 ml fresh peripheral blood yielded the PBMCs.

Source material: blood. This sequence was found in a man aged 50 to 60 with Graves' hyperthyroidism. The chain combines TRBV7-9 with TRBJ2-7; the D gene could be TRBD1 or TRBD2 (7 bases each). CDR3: CASSPGGAYEQYF. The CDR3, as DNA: TGTGCCAGCAGCCCAGGGGGGGCCTACGAGCAGTACTTC. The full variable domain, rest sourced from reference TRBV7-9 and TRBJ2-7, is DTGVSQNPRHKITKRGQNVTFRCDPISEHNRLYWYRQTLGQGPEFLTYFQNEAQLEKSRLLSDRFSAERPKGSFSTLEIQRTEQGDSAMYLCASSPGGAYEQYFGPGTRLTVT.